One and the same sample provided the 14 T cell receptor beta chains below, sequenced in a study of control samples from healthy donors and cancer patients. Sequencing was performed with immunoSEQ multiplex PCR; in TCRdb, only in-frame clones are kept and a portion is missing. The table records tens of thousands of clones, approximately 90% of them present only once. Sequencing input: blood. Source of these receptors: a woman between 18 and 30 years old in good health.

The chain recombines TRBV27 with TRBJ1-1; D is uncertain. CDR1 is MNHEY and CDR2 is SMNVEV in the germline V gene (reference sequence). Trimming took 0 bases from V and 4 from J, leaving 6 bases between them. The CDR3 runs to 13 residues. As DNA, the CDR3 is TGTGCCAGCAGTTTATCGCGCAGCACTGAAGCTTTCTTT. Residues: CASSLSRSTEAFF.

V usage is TRBV13 and J usage is TRBJ1-1; D unclear. The germline gives CDR1 PRHDT, CDR2 FYEKMQ (reference sequence). The CDR3 spans 16 residues. Trimming stripped 0 bases from V and 3 bases from J, with 14 bases between. This CDR3 is CASSLGLFLAYTEAFF. In DNA form, the CDR3 reads TGTGCCAGCAGCTTAGGATTATTCCTCGCCTACACTGAAGCTTTCTTT.

This chain links TRBV9 with TRBJ2-2, with unresolved D. CDR3 length equals 14 residues. The V and J ends lost 0 bases and 5 bases respectively, with 8 bases between them. The germline CDR1 and CDR2 sequences are SGDLS and YYNGEE. The CDR3: CASSVGPMTGELFF. For the CDR3, the DNA is TGTGCCAGCAGCGTAGGGCCTATGACCGGGGAGCTGTTTTTT.

The chain carries TRBV6-6 and TRBJ1-2; D gene uncertain. There are 12 residues in the CDR3. Germline-derived CDR1 and CDR2 are MNHNY and SVGAGI (reference sequence). V gave up 5 bases and J gave up 2 bases, with 6 bases separating them. Here the CDR3 reads CASSMGNYGYTF. In DNA form, the CDR3 reads TGTGCCAGCAGTATGGGGAACTATGGCTACACCTTC.

V is TRBV11-2 and J is TRBJ2-4; D is undetermined. Trimming removed 1 base at V and 0 bases at J, with 10 bases between. CDR1 and CDR2 (germline): SGHAT, FQNNGV. The CDR3 totals 16 residues. The DNA of the CDR3 is TGTGCCAGCAGCTTAGTTACCGCCTTAGCCAAAAACATTCAGTACTTC. It yields the protein CASSLVTALAKNIQYF. The full variable domain, completed using reference TRBV11-2 and TRBJ2-4, is EAGVAQSPRYKIIEKRQSVAFWCNPISGHATLYWYQQILGQGPKLLIQFQNNGVVDDSQLPKDRFSAERLKGVDSTLKIQPAKLEDSAVYLCASSLVTALAKNIQYFGAGTRLSVL.

The rearrangement links TRBV5-6 to TRBJ2-2; possible D gene TRBD2, 6 bases. Trimming removed 4 bases from V and 6 bases from J, with 7 bases in between. This CDR3 is built from 12 residues. Germline V gene data show CDR1 as SGHDT and CDR2 as YYEEEE. CDR3 nucleotide sequence: TGTGCCAGCAGCCGACTAGCCGGGGAGCTGTTTTTT. Protein sequence: CASSRLAGELFF.

The chain uses TRBV7-9 and TRBJ2-7, with D unresolved. The CDR3 is 12 residues long. V lost 5 bases and J lost 3, with 8 bases in between. Germline V gene lookup returns CDR1 SEHNR and CDR2 FQNEAQ (reference sequence). The CDR3 reads CASSDDVYEQYF. The CDR3 DNA reads TGTGCCAGCAGCGATGACGTCTACGAGCAGTACTTC.

V is TRBV4-1 and J is TRBJ1-1, with unresolved D. Germline CDR1 is MGHRA and CDR2 is YSYEKL. V gave up 4 bases and J gave up 10 bases, with 19 bases separating them. The CDR3 totals 14 residues. The CDR3 protein is CASSLNPRPRGAFF. The CDR3 DNA reads as TGCGCCAGCAGCCTTAATCCCAGGCCGCGAGGAGCTTTCTTT.

Only one count was recorded for this clone. The CDR3 DNA reads TGTGCCACTCAGGGGACAGGTTATAATTCACCCCTCCACTTT. Translating gives CATQGTGYNSPLHF. The rearrangement joins TRBV5-6 to TRBJ1-6; 8 nucleotides align to TRBD1. The germline V gene has CDR1 SGHDT and CDR2 YYEEEE. With 9 bases clipped from V and 4 bases from J, the junction kept 6 bases outside the gene matches. There are 14 residues in the CDR3.

The chain combines TRBV9 with TRBJ1-2; D remains unclear. The CDR3 consists of 13 residues. Germline V gives CDR1 SGDLS, CDR2 YYNGEE. Trimming stripped 1 base from V and 5 bases from J, with 9 bases between. Here the CDR3 reads CASSVSQSYGYTF. CDR3 in DNA: TGTGCCAGCAGCGTAAGTCAATCTTATGGCTACACCTTC.

This sequence joins TRBV27 and TRBJ1-4; D call uncertain. The CDR3 length is 14 residues. From germline, CDR1 is MNHEY and CDR2 SMNVEV (reference sequence). The V end was cut by 7 bases, the J end by 4 bases, with 13 bases between. The CDR3 loop reads CASTSRVFNEKLFF. The DNA for the CDR3 is TGTGCCAGCACCTCTCGTGTATTTAATGAAAAACTGTTTTTT.

V gene TRBV3-1 (or the pseudogene TRBV3-2) combines with J gene TRBJ2-2; D remains unclear. V gave up 2 bases and J gave up 7 bases, with 11 bases separating them. The length of the CDR3 is 14 residues. Germline-derived CDR1 and CDR2 are LGHDT and YNNKEL (reference sequence). The CDR3 loop is CASSQFQTDGELFF. CDR3 DNA sequence: TGTGCCAGCAGCCAATTCCAGACGGACGGGGAGCTGTTTTTT.

The chain employs TRBV2 and TRBJ2-7; 9 bases are a match to TRBD2. The CDR3 contains 17 residues. J lost 1 base, V lost 6 bases, and 13 bases had no gene match. Per the germline V gene, CDR1 is SNHLY and CDR2 is FYNNEI. CDR3 in amino acids: CASRPPSGRLSSYEQYF. In DNA, the CDR3 is TGTGCCAGCAGGCCTCCGAGCGGGAGGCTCTCGTCCTACGAGCAGTACTTC.

This sequence joins TRBV5-1 and TRBJ2-3, with 7 bases fitting TRBD2. The CDR3 has 15 amino acids. Germline V gene lookup returns CDR1 SGHRS and CDR2 YFSETQ. The J segment lost 3 bases and the V segment lost 0 bases, leaving 4 bases of the junction unmatched. This CDR3 is CASSLGGGGTDTQYF. The CDR3, as DNA: TGCGCCAGCAGCTTGGGTGGCGGGGGAACAGATACGCAGTATTTT.